These 21 T cell receptor beta chains were sequenced from one sample in a study of T cells in Graves' hyperthyroidism and ophthalmopathy. Amplified TCR beta CDR3 regions came from RNA transcripts. Initially, a first-round RT-PCR of the TCR CDR3 employed the HTBI primer set. TCRdb re-analysed the multiplex PCR reads in MiXCR, keeping a single row per CDR3 protein. The sample carries about 640,000 distinct CDR3 sequences, around 21% recorded once. The sequenced sample consisted of blood. The receptor set was obtained from a man younger than 45 with Graves' ophthalmopathy.

The chain has TRBV4-3 and TRBJ2-7, with D perhaps TRBD2 (6 bases). V was pared by 0 bases and J by 6 bases, with 9 bases between. The CDR3 extends over 13 amino acids. Germline CDR1 and CDR2: LGHNA and YSLEER. Here the CDR3 reads CASSQDWRGEQYF. DNA for the CDR3: TGCGCCAGCAGCCAAGATTGGAGGGGCGAGCAGTACTTC.

Only a few counts were recorded for this clonotype. The chain employs TRBV12-5 and TRBJ2-1; possibly TRBD1 for D (6 bases). The CDR3 totals 15 residues. Germline V gives CDR1 LGHNT, CDR2 FRNRAP. This CDR3 reads CAARRGGGSYNEQFF. The CDR3 DNA reads as TGTGCCGCGCGCAGAGGGGGTGGCTCCTACAATGAGCAGTTCTTC. The full variable domain, completed using reference TRBV12-5 and TRBJ2-1, is DARVTQTPRHKVTEMGQEVTMRCQPILGHNTVFWYRQTMMQGLELLAYFRNRAPLDDSGMPKDRFSAEMPDATLATLKIQPSEPRDSAVYFCAARRGGGSYNEQFFGPGTRLTVL.

The chain employs TRBV9 and TRBJ2-2; TRBD2 aligns across 13 bases. J lost 1 base, V lost 4 bases, and 4 bases had no gene match. The CDR3 is 17 amino acids. The germline V gene has CDR1 SGDLS and CDR2 YYNGEE. The CDR3 protein is CASSWTSGSRNTGELFF. The CDR3 DNA follows: TGTGCCAGCAGCTGGACTAGCGGGAGCCGGAACACCGGGGAGCTGTTTTTT.

V usage is TRBV7-9 and J usage is TRBJ2-7; D possibly corresponds to TRBD2 (5 bases). Between the trimmed V and J ends, which lost 5 bases and 2 bases, there was a span of 13 bases. There are 14 residues in the CDR3. Germline V lookup: CDR1 SEHNR, CDR2 FQNEAQ (reference sequence). DNA of the CDR3: TGTGCCAGCAGCGAGTTTTGGAGGACCTACGAGCAGTACTTC. This codes for CASSEFWRTYEQYF. Complete variable domain (other parts from reference TRBV7-9 and TRBJ2-7): DTGVSQNPRHKITKRGQNVTFRCDPISEHNRLYWYRQTLGQGPEFLTYFQNEAQLEKSRLLSDRFSAERPKGSFSTLEIQRTEQGDSAMYLCASSEFWRTYEQYFGPGTRLTVT.

This clonotype was found a few times. The rearrangement uses TRBV5-1 and TRBJ2-7; D is uncertain. This CDR3 has 12 amino acids. Germline-derived CDR1 and CDR2 are SGHRS and YFSETQ. V lost 3 bases, J lost 4 bases, and 8 bases lay in between. The CDR3 region is CASSSDAYEQYF. CDR3 DNA sequence: TGCGCCAGCAGCTCCGACGCGTACGAGCAGTACTTC.

This clonotype was picked up a small number of times. V usage is TRBV20-1 and J usage is TRBJ1-2, with no clear D. CDR1 and CDR2 (germline): DFQATT, SNEGSKA (reference sequence). CDR3 length: 14 amino acids. The V end lost 5 bases, the J end lost 8 bases, and 21 bases lay between the germline ends. CDR3 nucleotides: TGCAGTGCTTATAAATACACGGACCCTTCGGGCTACACCTTC. Translated: CSAYKYTDPSGYTF.

This clonotype was counted between two and nine times. The chain employs TRBV7-2 and TRBJ2-5, with D perhaps matching TRBD1 or TRBD2 (5 bases each). V was cut by 6 bases and J by 4 bases, with 18 bases left in between. There are 15 residues in the CDR3. Germline V gene lookup returns CDR1 SGHTA and CDR2 FQGNSA. The CDR3 here is CASSPGTLKAETQYF. CDR3 DNA: TGTGCCAGCAGTCCCGGGACCCTAAAGGCAGAGACCCAGTACTTC.

The V call is TRBV5-8, the J call TRBJ2-3; 9 positions match TRBD2. V lost 1 base, J lost 5 bases, and 5 bases stayed unmatched. There are 15 residues in the CDR3. Germline V gives CDR1 SGHTS, CDR2 YDEGEE. The DNA for the CDR3 is TGTGCCAGCAGCTTGAAGGCGGGAGGGGTAGATACGCAGTATTTT. Translated: CASSLKAGGVDTQYF.

There are many counts of this clonotype. The chain recombines TRBV5-1 with TRBJ1-2; D not resolved. Germline V lookup: CDR1 SGHRS, CDR2 YFSETQ. The CDR3 contains 14 residues. Trimming removed 2 bases at V and 1 base at J, with 9 bases between. This chain's CDR3 is CASSFMQDNYGYTF. As DNA, the CDR3 is TGCGCCAGCAGCTTTATGCAGGATAACTATGGCTACACCTTC. Complete variable domain (other parts from reference TRBV5-1 and TRBJ1-2): KAGVTQTPRYLIKTRGQQVTLSCSPISGHRSVSWYQQTPGQGLQFLFEYFSETQRNKGNFPGRFSGRQFSNSRSEMNVSTLELGDSALYLCASSFMQDNYGYTFGSGTRLTVV.

The CDR3 coding sequence is TGTGCCAGCAGCTCTTCCGGGACTAGCGGGGAAGAGACCCAGTACTTC. It encodes CASSSSGTSGEETQYF. The rearrangement links TRBV7-2 to TRBJ2-5; the match to TRBD2 covers 13 bases. V lost 4 bases to trimming and J lost 3 bases; unmatched junction nucleotides: 5. This CDR3 region has 16 residues. Germline assignment: CDR1 SGHTA and CDR2 FQGNSA. Filled out from reference TRBV7-2 and TRBJ2-5, the complete variable domain reads GAGVSQSPSNKVTEKGKDVELRCDPISGHTALYWYRQSLGQGLEFLIYFQGNSAPDKSGLPSDRFSAERTGGSVSTLTIQRTQQEDSAVYLCASSSSGTSGEETQYFGPGTRLLVL.

The V call is TRBV29-1, the J call TRBJ2-7, with TRBD1 as a possible D gene (6 bases). CDR3 length equals 12 residues. The germline V and J ends were trimmed by 4 bases and 7 bases, with 14 bases remaining between them. CDR1 SQVTM and CDR2 ANQGSEA come from the germline V gene. The chain's CDR3 is CSVATGYEEQYF. The CDR3 DNA reads TGCAGCGTTGCTACAGGGTATGAAGAGCAGTACTTC.

This clonotype was found a few times. The chain is built from TRBV30 and TRBJ2-1; TRBD2 aligns across 13 bases. Germline CDR1 reads GTSNPN; CDR2 reads SVGIG (reference sequence). This CDR3 is built from 15 residues. The J segment lost 6 bases and the V segment lost 2 bases, leaving 4 bases of the junction unmatched. CDR3 in amino acids: CAWSLGLAGVNEQFF. The CDR3 coding sequence is TGTGCCTGGAGTCTCGGACTAGCGGGAGTCAATGAGCAGTTCTTC.

The chain is built from TRBV2 and TRBJ2-7, with 8 bases matching TRBD1. Germline assignment: CDR1 SNHLY and CDR2 FYNNEI. Trimming cost V 10 bases and J 2 bases; bases outside gene matches: 7. The CDR3 spans 13 residues. The CDR3, as DNA: TGTGCCACAACTCAGGACAGGGCCTACGAGCAGTACTTC. The encoded protein is CATTQDRAYEQYF. The whole variable domain, filled in from reference TRBV2 and TRBJ2-7, reads EPEVTQTPSHQVTQMGQEVILRCVPISNHLYFYWYRQILGQKVEFLVSFYNNEISEKSEIFDDQFSVERPDGSNFTLKIRSTKLEDSAMYFCATTQDRAYEQYFGPGTRLTVT.

This clonotype was seen a few times. The chain couples TRBV3-1 to TRBJ2-2; D possibly uses TRBD1 or TRBD2 (6 bases each). Germline V gene sequence: CDR1 LGHDT, CDR2 YNNKEL (reference sequence). The CDR3 runs 14 residues. V was shortened by 2 bases and J by 12 bases, with 16 bases between the two germline ends. CDR3 in DNA: TGTGCCAGCAGCCAACCCGGGGGCCGGTTTCAGCTGTTTTTT. It is translated as CASSQPGGRFQLFF.

The chain links TRBV12-3 or TRBV12-4 to TRBJ2-1; unclear D gene. V was clipped by 2 bases and J by 0 bases, with 11 bases between them. This CDR3 spans 16 amino acids. The CDR3 coding sequence is TGTGCCAGCAGTTTAAAGCGACAAGGCTCCTACAATGAGCAGTTCTTC. This sequence encodes CASSLKRQGSYNEQFF.

As DNA, the CDR3 is TGTGCCAGCAGCCAAGGGAATGCCCAGTACTTC. This encodes CASSQGNAQYF. The rearrangement links TRBV3-1 to TRBJ2-5; D is undetermined. Looked up from germline, CDR1 is LGHDT and CDR2 is YNNKEL (reference sequence). V dropped 1 base and J dropped 9 bases, with 6 bases sitting between them. This CDR3 has 11 amino acids.

The genes are TRBV13 and TRBJ1-4, with D unresolved. The V end was cut by 1 base, the J end by 6 bases, with 9 bases between. CDR3 length: 14 amino acids. Germline CDR1 reads PRHDT; CDR2 reads FYEKMQ (reference sequence). The CDR3 region is CASSLAEKDEKLFF. The DNA for the CDR3 is TGTGCCAGCAGCTTAGCCGAGAAGGATGAAAAACTGTTTTTT.

This clonotype showed up just a few times. CDR3 sequence: CASSYPGQMYNEQFF. CDR3 DNA sequence: TGTGCCAGCAGTTACCCGGGACAGATGTACAATGAGCAGTTCTTC. The chain carries TRBV6-6 and TRBJ2-1, with TRBD1 identical over 7 bases. Per the germline V gene, CDR1 is MNHNY and CDR2 is SVGAGI (reference sequence). The ends lost 2 bases at V and 4 bases at J; junction bases unmatched: 5. This CDR3 has 15 amino acids.

In this sample, this clonotype turned up a few times. The CDR3 protein is CATSQAGGIGELFF. The CDR3 region has the DNA TGTGCCACCAGTCAAGCGGGGGGAATCGGGGAGCTGTTTTTT. The chain is built from TRBV15 and TRBJ2-2; TRBD2 matches at 9 bases. This CDR3 spans 14 amino acids. The V gene's germline CDR1 is LNHNV and CDR2 YYDKDF (reference sequence). Trimming took 6 bases from V and 7 from J; bases not matched to a gene: 6.

This clonotype was counted ten times or more. The gene calls are TRBV2 and TRBJ1-5; D is ambiguous. V was shortened by 3 bases and J by 6 bases, with 15 bases between the two germline ends. CDR1 is SNHLY, CDR2 FYNNEI, per germline. The CDR3 is 15 residues long. CDR3 residues: CASSEGTRTTQPQHF. The CDR3 DNA reads TGTGCCAGCAGTGAGGGTACCCGAACCACTCAGCCCCAGCATTTT.

This chain joins TRBV19 and TRBJ1-5, with a possible D match to TRBD1 (6 bases). Germline loops: CDR1 LNHDA, CDR2 SQIVND (reference sequence). The CDR3 has 15 residues. Trimming shortened V by 6 bases and J by 4 bases, and 16 bases separated the two germline ends. CDR3 DNA sequence: TGTGCCAGTAGGACGCCGGGACAACCGAATCAGCCCCAGCATTTT. It translates to CASRTPGQPNQPQHF.